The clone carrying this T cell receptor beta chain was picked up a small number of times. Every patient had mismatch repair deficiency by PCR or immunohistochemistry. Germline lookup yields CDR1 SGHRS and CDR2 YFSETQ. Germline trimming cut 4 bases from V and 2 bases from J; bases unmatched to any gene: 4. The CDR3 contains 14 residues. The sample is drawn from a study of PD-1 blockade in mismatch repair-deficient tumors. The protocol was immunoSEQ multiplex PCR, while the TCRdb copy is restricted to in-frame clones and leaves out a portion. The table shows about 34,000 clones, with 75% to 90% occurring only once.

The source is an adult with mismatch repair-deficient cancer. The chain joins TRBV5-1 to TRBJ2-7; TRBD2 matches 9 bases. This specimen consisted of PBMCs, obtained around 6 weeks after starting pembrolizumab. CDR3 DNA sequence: TGCGCCAGCAGCCCCTCTAGCGGGACCTACGAGCAGTACTTC. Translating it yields CASSPSSGTYEQYF.